Shown below are 13 T cell receptor beta chains from a single sample sequenced in a study of cytomegalovirus exposure and HLA in healthy donors. A multiplex PCR was run with 60 Vbeta primers and 13 Jbeta primers. Sequenced by immunoSEQ multiplex PCR; TCRdb stores in-frame clones only, minus some. The table includes approximately 100,000 clones, roughly 80% detected once. Sequenced material: PBMCs. The receptor source for this set is a man in his 60s in good health and CMV-seropositive.

The chain has TRBV2 and TRBJ2-7; tentative D call: TRBD2 (6 bases). Germline values: CDR1 SNHLY, CDR2 FYNNEI. Trimming took off 10 bases at V and 4 bases at J, with 14 bases between the two ends. The CDR3 sequence is 12 residues long. The CDR3 coding sequence is TGTGCCACGCGCGGGGCTCCGTACGAGCAGTACTTC. This translates into CATRGAPYEQYF.

In this sample, this clone turned up once. CDR3 sequence (DNA): TGTGCCAGCAGCCCCCACGGGGGGGCAGGGGCTAAGGATACGCAGTATTTT. Its protein product is CASSPHGGAGAKDTQYF. The rearrangement joins TRBV7-2 to TRBJ2-3; 8 bases line up with TRBD2. Unmatched junction bases numbered 16, after V lost 5 bases and J lost 6 bases. Germline V gene sequence: CDR1 SGHTA, CDR2 FQGNSA. The CDR3 runs to 17 residues.

This clone has just a few counts. This sequence joins TRBV6-6 and TRBJ2-7; 7 positions match TRBD1. From germline, CDR1 is MNHNY and CDR2 SVGAGI (reference sequence). The CDR3 extends over 12 amino acids. The ends lost 10 bases at V and 2 bases at J; junction bases unmatched: 5. The CDR3 coding sequence is TGTGCCACTCGGACAGGAGCCTACGAGCAGTACTTC. Encoded protein: CATRTGAYEQYF.

The rearrangement joins TRBV19 to TRBJ1-5, with TRBD1 identical over 7 bases. The CDR3 is 13 amino acids. With 8 bases clipped from V and 4 bases from J, the junction kept 5 bases outside the gene matches. Germline V CDR1 and CDR2: LNHDA, SQIVND (reference sequence). This CDR3 is CASGGTVNQPQHF. DNA of the CDR3: TGTGCCAGTGGGGGGACAGTGAATCAGCCCCAGCATTTT.

The chain combines TRBV7-6 with TRBJ2-7, with no clear D. Trimming cost V 2 bases and J 0 bases, with 11 bases left between them. The CDR3 loop spans 15 amino acids. Germline CDR1 reads SGHVS; CDR2 reads FNYEAQ. The CDR3 spells CASSLSARYSYEQYF. The CDR3 DNA sequence: TGTGCCAGCAGCTTATCGGCCAGGTACTCCTACGAGCAGTACTTC.

Regarding this clone: Other nucleotide sequences in the sample specify the same CDR3. The rearrangement links TRBV9 to TRBJ1-2; no definite D call. CDR3 length: 14 amino acids. V was clipped by 0 bases and J by 2 bases, with 8 bases between them. Germline V gene lookup returns CDR1 SGDLS and CDR2 YYNGEE. CDR3 residues: CASSVGGTNYGYTF. The CDR3 region has the DNA TGTGCCAGCAGCGTAGGAGGAACAAACTATGGCTACACCTTC.

This chain connects TRBV4-3 to TRBJ2-2, with TRBD1 as a possible D gene (5 bases). The CDR3 is 16 residues long. Germline loops: CDR1 LGHNA, CDR2 YSLEER. Trimming took 5 bases from V and 6 from J, leaving 19 bases between them. This CDR3 is CASSSNLGRAAGELFF. The CDR3 DNA sequence: TGCGCCAGCAGCTCCAATCTGGGCAGGGCGGCCGGGGAGCTGTTTTTT.

The genes are TRBV2 and TRBJ1-2; D is undetermined. The CDR3 has 10 amino acids. Trimming removed 4 bases from V and 12 bases from J, with 9 bases in between. CDR1 is SNHLY, CDR2 FYNNEI, per germline. CDR3 protein: CASSAAYNTF. As DNA, the CDR3 is TGTGCCAGCAGTGCCGCGTATAACACCTTC.

This clone has more than one count but fewer than ten. This sequence joins TRBV6-1 and TRBJ2-3, with TRBD1 as a possible D gene (7 bases). V lost 6 bases and J lost 3, with 16 bases in between. The CDR3 contains 15 residues. The germline gives CDR1 MNHNS, CDR2 SASEGT. CDR3 DNA sequence: TGTGCCAGCAGGAGAGCAGGGGGGCGGACAGATACGCAGTATTTT. Protein sequence: CASRRAGGRTDTQYF.

The chain uses TRBV7-2 and TRBJ2-3, with D perhaps matching TRBD2 (5 bases). Germline V lookup: CDR1 SGHTA, CDR2 FQGNSA. V was trimmed by 3 bases and J by 3 bases, leaving 13 bases between them. This CDR3 spans 15 amino acids. The CDR3 DNA is TGTGCCAGCAGCTTGGGTGGAGCGGCTACAGATACGCAGTATTTT. Its translation is CASSLGGAATDTQYF.

The count of this clone is one. The DNA for the CDR3 is TGCGCCAGCAGCTTGGATGGACAGATCTACGAGCAGTACTTC. Translating it yields CASSLDGQIYEQYF. V usage is TRBV5-1 and J usage is TRBJ2-7; maybe TRBD1 (6 bases). Trimming left V 0 bases short and J 3 bases short, with 10 bases between. CDR3 length: 14 amino acids. Germline loops: CDR1 SGHRS, CDR2 YFSETQ.

This clone turned up a few times. At one boundary the junction diverges from the germline segment, which might be a read error. V usage is TRBV6-5 and J usage is TRBJ2-7; D may be TRBD1 (7 bases). The CDR3 length is 13 residues. Per germline, CDR1 MNHEY and CDR2 SVGAGI. The CDR3 spells CASKAGRTGSVIF. The CDR3 region has the DNA TGTGCCAGTAAAGCGGGCCGGACAGGTTCAGTGATCTTC.

This rearrangement joins TRBV5-6 to TRBJ2-3, with a tentative D call TRBD1 (8 bases). Trimming pared 0 bases from V and 5 bases from J, leaving 13 bases between. CDR3 length equals 15 residues. Germline V gene lookup returns CDR1 SGHDT and CDR2 YYEEEE. The CDR3 region has the DNA TGTGCCAGCAGCTTGGTGGACAGGGAGGGAGATACGCAGTATTTT. Residues: CASSLVDREGDTQYF.